Shown below are 13 T cell receptor beta chains from a single sample sequenced in a study of shared clonotypes between healthy human individuals. Data came from immunoSEQ multiplex PCR; TCRdb stores just in-frame clones and leaves some out. This table has around 2.5 million clones, 80% to 95% appearing once. Material: naive CD4+ T cells from PBMCs. Subset: CD45RA+ positively selected. These receptors originate from a man aged 18 to 30 in good health. Some clones in this sample may be carry-over from other donors' samples.

This chain links TRBV9 with TRBJ1-4; 8 positions agree with TRBD1. Germline loops: CDR1 SGDLS, CDR2 YYNGEE. The CDR3 sequence is 15 residues long. With 5 bases clipped from V and 5 bases from J, the junction kept 8 bases outside the gene matches. CDR3 nucleotides: TGTGCCAGCAGTACATCGGACAGGGCAAATGAAAAACTGTTTTTT. It specifies CASSTSDRANEKLFF.

This chain links TRBV6-6 with TRBJ1-3; D might be TRBD1 (5 bases). Germline CDR1 is MNHNY and CDR2 is SVGAGI (reference sequence). CDR3 length equals 16 residues. V was clipped by 5 bases and J by 0 bases, with 14 bases between them. Written as DNA, the CDR3 is TGTGCCAGCAGTCCGGGACTTCTTTCCTCTGGAAACACCATATATTTT. Translated: CASSPGLLSSGNTIYF.

This chain uses TRBV27 with TRBJ1-5, with TRBD1 as a possible D gene (6 bases). V shed 4 bases and J shed 7 bases, with 17 bases lying between them. The CDR3 has 15 amino acids. CDR1 is MNHEY, CDR2 SMNVEV, per germline (reference sequence). For the CDR3, the DNA is TGTGCCAGCAGTTCAATGGACAGTATGGGACAGCCCCAGCATTTT. This sequence encodes CASSSMDSMGQPQHF.

The sample holds one count of this clone. The V call is TRBV2, the J call TRBJ2-2; a weak D match, TRBD1 (6 bases). This CDR3 spans 15 amino acids. Trimming stripped 8 bases from V and 6 bases from J, with 19 bases between. Germline loops: CDR1 SNHLY, CDR2 FYNNEI. The CDR3 DNA reads as TGTGCCAGCGGGTCGGCAGGGGCCGTTGCCGGGGAGCTGTTTTTT. Amino acids: CASGSAGAVAGELFF.

This rearrangement joins TRBV7-6 to TRBJ2-7, with TRBD1 identical over 10 bases. Germline loops: CDR1 SGHVS, CDR2 FNYEAQ. The CDR3 has 15 amino acids. Unmatched junction bases numbered 7, after V lost 3 bases and J lost 5 bases. CDR3 residues: CASSFQDRGLHEQYF. The DNA of the CDR3 is TGTGCCAGCAGCTTTCAGGACAGGGGGTTGCACGAGCAGTACTTC.

V gene TRBV5-1 combines with J gene TRBJ2-7; perhaps TRBD2 as D (6 bases). In germline, CDR1 is SGHRS, CDR2 YFSETQ. This CDR3 is built from 12 residues. Trimming shortened V by 2 bases and J by 7 bases, and 10 bases separated the two germline ends. This CDR3 is CASSLGRQEQYF. CDR3 nucleotides: TGCGCCAGCAGCTTAGGGAGGCAAGAGCAGTACTTC. The entire variable domain, with the rest obtained from reference TRBV5-1 and TRBJ2-7, is as follows: KAGVTQTPRYLIKTRGQQVTLSCSPISGHRSVSWYQQTPGQGLQFLFEYFSETQRNKGNFPGRFSGRQFSNSRSEMNVSTLELGDSALYLCASSLGRQEQYFGPGTRLTVT.

The gene calls are TRBV27 and TRBJ1-5, with a tentative D call TRBD1 (5 bases). V lost 6 bases and J lost 4, with 16 bases in between. The CDR3 runs to 15 residues. Germline V lookup: CDR1 MNHEY, CDR2 SMNVEV (reference sequence). Written as DNA, the CDR3 is TGTGCCAGCAGCCCGACCCGGGGGGGAAATCAGCCCCAGCATTTT. Translated, it gives CASSPTRGGNQPQHF.

The rearrangement uses TRBV7-9 and TRBJ2-5; 9 bases fit TRBD1. CDR3 length: 16 amino acids. From germline, CDR1 is SEHNR and CDR2 FQNEAQ (reference sequence). V was clipped by 3 bases and J by 4 bases; unmatched bases: 9. The CDR3 here is CASSLLGLDRGETQYF. CDR3 DNA sequence: TGTGCCAGCAGCTTGCTCGGATTGGACAGGGGAGAGACCCAGTACTTC.

This sequence joins TRBV9 and TRBJ2-1; TRBD2 matches 10 bases. The CDR3 extends over 16 amino acids. The ends lost 0 bases at V and 2 bases at J; junction bases unmatched: 2. Per germline, CDR1 SGDLS and CDR2 YYNGEE. The CDR3 is CASSVASGSTYNEQFF. As DNA, the CDR3 is TGTGCCAGCAGCGTAGCTAGCGGGAGTACCTACAATGAGCAGTTCTTC.

This chain connects TRBV5-1 to TRBJ1-4; the match to TRBD1 covers 8 bases. CDR1 is SGHRS, CDR2 YFSETQ, per germline. The CDR3 contains 17 residues. J was trimmed by 4 bases and V by 7 bases; bases with no gene match: 15. CDR3 nucleotides: TGCGCCAGCCAACCCCAACCCGGACAGGGACATAATGAAAAACTGTTTTTT. Amino acids: CASQPQPGQGHNEKLFF. The complete variable domain, with remaining parts taken from reference TRBV5-1 and TRBJ1-4, reads KAGVTQTPRYLIKTRGQQVTLSCSPISGHRSVSWYQQTPGQGLQFLFEYFSETQRNKGNFPGRFSGRQFSNSRSEMNVSTLELGDSALYLCASQPQPGQGHNEKLFFGSGTQLSVL.

Details on this clone: Other DNA sequences in the same sample also yield this CDR3. The rearrangement joins TRBV7-3 to TRBJ2-3; perhaps TRBD2 as D (7 bases). Per germline, CDR1 SGHTA and CDR2 FQGTGA. V lost 1 base to trimming and J lost 3 bases, with 11 bases between them. This CDR3 comprises 15 residues. CDR3 sequence reads: CASSLMGGPTDTQYF. In nucleotides, the CDR3 is TGTGCCAGCAGCTTAATGGGGGGGCCGACAGATACGCAGTATTTT.

This clone was seen once. This sequence joins TRBV5-8 and TRBJ2-7; no definite D call. Germline CDR1 reads SGHTS; CDR2 reads YDEGEE. V was cut by 7 bases and J by 1 base, with 6 bases left in between. The CDR3 runs to 11 residues. CDR3 protein: CASLRSYEQYF. The CDR3 coding sequence is TGTGCCAGCCTCAGATCCTACGAGCAGTACTTC.

The chain combines TRBV19 with TRBJ2-2, with TRBD1 as a possible D gene (7 bases). CDR1 is LNHDA, CDR2 SQIVND, per germline (reference sequence). Trimming cost V 5 bases and J 4 bases, with 11 bases left between them. CDR3 size: 14 residues. The CDR3 region is CASSSQGGTGELFF. CDR3 DNA sequence: TGTGCCAGTAGTTCCCAGGGGGGCACCGGGGAGCTGTTTTTT.